This T cell receptor (beta chain) was retrieved from a study of cytomegalovirus exposure and HLA in healthy donors. At the level of the study: Among 150 million to 200 million T cells, an earlier analysis found 117 million unique TCR beta sequences. Ancestry clustering placed roughly 86% of around 400 genotyped donors in the Caucasian-associated cluster. Overall study results and limits: Sequencing likely produced, as an artifact, a cluster of highly shared sequence variants.

About this clone: The antigen is unknown.

60 Vbeta and 13 Jbeta primers were used in PCR. Original data processing: A follow-up analysis tallied approximately 85 million unique TCR beta chains, roughly 11 million shared. Repertoires were generated with immunoSEQ multiplex PCR, while TCRdb's copy carries only in-frame clones and drops some. Clone size and the V and J calls come from that table; the DNA yielded D and trimming. The sample has about 130,000 clones; the top ten hold 1.5% to 2%. Germline CDR1 reads PRHDT; CDR2 reads FYEKMQ (reference sequence). V gave up 0 bases and J gave up 1 base, with 15 bases separating them. The CDR3 contains 17 residues.

The clonotype originates from a woman aged 55-69 years in good health and CMV-seronegative. Input material: PBMCs. This chain links TRBV13 with TRBJ2-5, with D unclear. CDR3 amino acids: CASSLGVGFAAQETQYF. The CDR3 DNA is TGTGCCAGCAGCTTAGGAGTCGGGTTTGCCGCCCAAGAGACCCAGTACTTC.